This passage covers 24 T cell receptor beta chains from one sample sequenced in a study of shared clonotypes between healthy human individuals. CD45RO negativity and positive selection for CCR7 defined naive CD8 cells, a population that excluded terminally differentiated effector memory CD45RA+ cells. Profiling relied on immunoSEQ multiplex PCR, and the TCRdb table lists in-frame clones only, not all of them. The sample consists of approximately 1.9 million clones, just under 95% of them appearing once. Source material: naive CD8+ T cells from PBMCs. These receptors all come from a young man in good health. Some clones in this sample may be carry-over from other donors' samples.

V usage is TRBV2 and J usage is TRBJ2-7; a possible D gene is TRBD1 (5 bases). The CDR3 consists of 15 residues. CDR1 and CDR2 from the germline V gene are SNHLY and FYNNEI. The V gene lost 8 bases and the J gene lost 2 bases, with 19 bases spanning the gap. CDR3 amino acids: CASPLGPDTTYEQYF. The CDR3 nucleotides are TGTGCCAGCCCTCTCGGTCCGGACACTACCTACGAGCAGTACTTC.

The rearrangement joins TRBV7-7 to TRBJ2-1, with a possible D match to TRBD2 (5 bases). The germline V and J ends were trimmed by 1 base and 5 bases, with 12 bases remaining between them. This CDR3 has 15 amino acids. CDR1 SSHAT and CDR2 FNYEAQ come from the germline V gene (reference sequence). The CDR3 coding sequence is TGTGCCAGCAGCTTAGGGCTTCGGGAAGACAATGAGCAGTTCTTC. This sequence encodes CASSLGLREDNEQFF.

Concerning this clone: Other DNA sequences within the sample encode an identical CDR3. The CDR3 reads CASSGRQGTDTQYF. CDR3 nucleotide sequence: TGTGCCAGCAGCGGCCGACAGGGCACAGATACGCAGTATTTT. The genes are TRBV11-2 and TRBJ2-3; maybe TRBD1 (6 bases). Germline V gene sequence: CDR1 SGHAT, CDR2 FQNNGV. The V end was cut by 5 bases, the J end by 1 base, with 10 bases between. This CDR3 has 14 amino acids.

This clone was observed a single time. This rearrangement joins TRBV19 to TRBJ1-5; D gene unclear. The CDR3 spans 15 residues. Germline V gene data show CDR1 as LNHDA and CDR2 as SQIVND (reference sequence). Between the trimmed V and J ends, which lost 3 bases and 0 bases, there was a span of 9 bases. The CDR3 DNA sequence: TGTGCCAGTAGTATTCTAGCTTATAGCAATCAGCCCCAGCATTTT. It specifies CASSILAYSNQPQHF.

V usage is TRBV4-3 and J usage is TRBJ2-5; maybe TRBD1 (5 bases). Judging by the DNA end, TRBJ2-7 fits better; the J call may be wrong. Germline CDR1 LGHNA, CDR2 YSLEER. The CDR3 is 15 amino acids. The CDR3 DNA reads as TGCGCCAGCAGCCCGTACACCCAGGGTCCCTACGAGCAGTACTTC. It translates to CASSPYTQGPYEQYF.

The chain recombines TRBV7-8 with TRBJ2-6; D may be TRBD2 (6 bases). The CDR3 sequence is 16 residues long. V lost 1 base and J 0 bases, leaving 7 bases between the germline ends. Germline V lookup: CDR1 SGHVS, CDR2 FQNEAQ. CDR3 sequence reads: CASSLDGGSGANVLTF. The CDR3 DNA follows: TGTGCCAGCAGCTTAGACGGGGGCTCTGGGGCCAACGTCCTGACTTTC.

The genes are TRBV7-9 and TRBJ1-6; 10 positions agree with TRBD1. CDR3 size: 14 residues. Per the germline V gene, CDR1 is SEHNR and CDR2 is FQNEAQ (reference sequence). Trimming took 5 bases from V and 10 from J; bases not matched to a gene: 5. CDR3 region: CASSAGTGVSPLHF. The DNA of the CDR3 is TGTGCCAGCAGCGCCGGGACAGGGGTCTCACCCCTCCACTTT.

In DNA, the CDR3 is TGTGCCAGTAGCTTTGTGGTCAGAAACACTGAAGCTTTCTTT. Encoded protein: CASSFVVRNTEAFF. This chain connects TRBV19 to TRBJ1-1, with no clear D. The CDR3 is made up of 14 amino acids. V lost 6 bases, J lost 2 bases, and 13 bases lay in between. CDR1 LNHDA and CDR2 SQIVND come from the germline V gene (reference sequence).

CDR3 DNA: TGTGCCAGCAGCGTAGAGGGACTAAACTCCTACAATGAGCAGTTCTTC. Translated: CASSVEGLNSYNEQFF. The chain couples TRBV28 to TRBJ2-1; 7 bases are a match to TRBD2. Germline V gene sequence: CDR1 MDHEN, CDR2 SYDVKM. V lost 6 bases to trimming and J lost 0 bases; unmatched junction nucleotides: 8. CDR3 length: 16 amino acids.

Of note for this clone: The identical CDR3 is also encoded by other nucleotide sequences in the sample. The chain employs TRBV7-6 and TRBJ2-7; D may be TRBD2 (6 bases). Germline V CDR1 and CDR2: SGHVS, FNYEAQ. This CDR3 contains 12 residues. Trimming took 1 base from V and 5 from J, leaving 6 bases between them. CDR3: CASSLGRDEQYF. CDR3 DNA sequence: TGTGCCAGCAGCTTAGGGAGGGACGAGCAGTACTTC. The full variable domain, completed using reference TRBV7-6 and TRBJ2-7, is GAGVSQSPRYKVTKRGQDVALRCDPISGHVSLYWYRQALGQGPEFLTYFNYEAQQDKSGLPNDRFSAERPEGSISTLTIQRTEQRDSAMYRCASSLGRDEQYFGPGTRLTVT.

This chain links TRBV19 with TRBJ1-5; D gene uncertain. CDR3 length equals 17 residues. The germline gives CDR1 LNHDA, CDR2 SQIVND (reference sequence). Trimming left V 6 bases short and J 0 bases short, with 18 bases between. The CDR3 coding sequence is TGTGCCAGTAGCTTACCTTCCTCGGTACCTAGCAATCAGCCCCAGCATTTT. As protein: CASSLPSSVPSNQPQHF.

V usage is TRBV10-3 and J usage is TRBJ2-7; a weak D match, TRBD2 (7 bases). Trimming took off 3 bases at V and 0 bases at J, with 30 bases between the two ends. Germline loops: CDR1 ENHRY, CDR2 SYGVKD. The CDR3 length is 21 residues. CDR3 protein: CAISDPSDRPLSGTFSYEQYF. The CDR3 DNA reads TGTGCCATCAGTGACCCCTCAGACAGGCCTCTGAGCGGGACCTTCTCCTACGAGCAGTACTTC.

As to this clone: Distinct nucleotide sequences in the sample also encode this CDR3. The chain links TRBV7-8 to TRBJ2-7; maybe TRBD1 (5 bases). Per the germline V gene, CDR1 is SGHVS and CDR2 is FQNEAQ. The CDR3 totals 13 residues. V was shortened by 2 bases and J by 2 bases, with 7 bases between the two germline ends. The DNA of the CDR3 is TGTGCCAGCAGCTTAAGGGGCACCTACGAGCAGTACTTC. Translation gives CASSLRGTYEQYF.

The CDR3 nucleotides read TGTGCCAGCAGTTTACGACGGGACTGGGCCTACGAGCAGTACTTC. It yields the protein CASSLRRDWAYEQYF. The chain employs TRBV27 and TRBJ2-7, with D possibly matching TRBD2 (6 bases). V was clipped by 2 bases and J by 2 bases, with 13 bases between them. Germline CDR1 MNHEY, CDR2 SMNVEV (reference sequence). The CDR3 loop spans 15 amino acids.

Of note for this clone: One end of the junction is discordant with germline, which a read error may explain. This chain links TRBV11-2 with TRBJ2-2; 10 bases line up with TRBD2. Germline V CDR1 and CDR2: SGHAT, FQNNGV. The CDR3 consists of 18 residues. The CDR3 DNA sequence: TGTGCCAGCAGCTTGCGATACCCGGGACTAGCGAATACCGGGGAGCTGTTTTTT. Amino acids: CASSLRYPGLANTGELFF.

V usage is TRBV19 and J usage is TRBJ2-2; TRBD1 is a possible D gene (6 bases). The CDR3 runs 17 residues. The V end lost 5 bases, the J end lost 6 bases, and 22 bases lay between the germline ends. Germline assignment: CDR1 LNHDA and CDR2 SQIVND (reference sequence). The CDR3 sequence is CASSATRSGAEAGELFF. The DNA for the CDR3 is TGTGCCAGTAGTGCCACCCGTTCAGGGGCCGAGGCCGGGGAGCTGTTTTTT.

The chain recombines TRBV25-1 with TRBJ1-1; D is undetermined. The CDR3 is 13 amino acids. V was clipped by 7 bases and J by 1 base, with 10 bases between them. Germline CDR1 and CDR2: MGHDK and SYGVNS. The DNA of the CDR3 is TGTGCCAGCAATACGAACACGAACACTGAAGCTTTCTTT. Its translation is CASNTNTNTEAFF.

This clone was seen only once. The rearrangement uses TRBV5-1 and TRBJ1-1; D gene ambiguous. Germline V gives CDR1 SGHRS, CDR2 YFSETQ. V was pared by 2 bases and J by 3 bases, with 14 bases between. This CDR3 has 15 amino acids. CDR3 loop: CASSFFSNRDTEAFF. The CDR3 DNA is TGCGCCAGCAGCTTCTTCTCAAACCGGGACACTGAAGCTTTCTTT.

The CDR3 reads CASSNGASDYEQYF. CDR3 nucleotides: TGTGCCAGCAGCAATGGGGCTAGCGACTACGAGCAGTACTTC. The V call is TRBV28, the J call TRBJ2-7, with D perhaps TRBD2 (6 bases). In germline, CDR1 is MDHEN, CDR2 SYDVKM. V lost 6 bases and J 3 bases, leaving 15 bases between the germline ends. The CDR3 has 14 residues. Full variable domain (remainder filled in from reference TRBV28 and TRBJ2-7): DVKVTQSSRYLVKRTGEKVFLECVQDMDHENMFWYRQDPGLGLRLIYFSYDVKMKEKGDIPEGYSVSREKKERFSLILESASTNQTSMYLCASSNGASDYEQYFGPGTRLTVT.

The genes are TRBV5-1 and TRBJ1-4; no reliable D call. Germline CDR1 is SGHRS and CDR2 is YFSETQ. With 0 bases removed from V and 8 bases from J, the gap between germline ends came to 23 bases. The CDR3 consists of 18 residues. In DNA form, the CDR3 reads TGCGCCAGCAGCTTGGGACTCCTTAAAGGTGGGCTAAACGAAAAACTGTTTTTT. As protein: CASSLGLLKGGLNEKLFF.

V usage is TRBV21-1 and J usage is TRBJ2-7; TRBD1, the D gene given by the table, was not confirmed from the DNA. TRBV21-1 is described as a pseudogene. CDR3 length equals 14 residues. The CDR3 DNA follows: TGTGCCAGCAGCAAGACAGGGGATACCTACGAGCAGTACTTC. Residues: CASSKTGDTYEQYF.

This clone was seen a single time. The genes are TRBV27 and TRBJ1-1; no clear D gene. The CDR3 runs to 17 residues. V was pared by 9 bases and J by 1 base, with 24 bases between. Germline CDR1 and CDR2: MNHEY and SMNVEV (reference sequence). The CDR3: CASPHIPPTRRNTEAFF. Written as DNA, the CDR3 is TGTGCCAGTCCCCATATCCCCCCCACAAGACGGAACACTGAAGCTTTCTTT.

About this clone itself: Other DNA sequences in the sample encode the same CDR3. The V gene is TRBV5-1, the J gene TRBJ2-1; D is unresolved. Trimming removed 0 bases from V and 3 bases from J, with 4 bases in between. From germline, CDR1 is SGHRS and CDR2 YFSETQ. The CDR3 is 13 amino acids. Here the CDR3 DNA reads TGCGCCAGCAGCTTGGGTGGCTACAATGAGCAGTTCTTC. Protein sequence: CASSLGGYNEQFF.

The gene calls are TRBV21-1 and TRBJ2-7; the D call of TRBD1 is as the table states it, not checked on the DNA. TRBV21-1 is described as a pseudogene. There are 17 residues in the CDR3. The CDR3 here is CASSNHLGQGVFYEQYF. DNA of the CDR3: TGTGCCAGCAGCAACCACCTAGGACAGGGGGTTTTCTACGAGCAGTACTTC.